This T cell receptor (beta chain) stems from a study of shared clonotypes between healthy human individuals. It was at deep level that the assay was run. The authors split each subset's genomic DNA evenly across several immunoSEQ plates. Profiled with immunoSEQ multiplex PCR; TCRdb holds only in-frame clones, not every one. The sample lists under 2,500,000 clones, almost 96% occurring once. This CDR3 comprises 17 residues. V lost 1 base to trimming and J lost 4 bases, with 21 bases between them. Per the germline V gene, CDR1 is SGHRS and CDR2 is YFSETQ. The V gene is TRBV5-1, the J gene TRBJ2-7, with D perhaps TRBD1 (7 bases). Specimen: naive CD4+ T cells sorted from blood. Subset here: CD45RA+ positively selected. This clonotype was sampled from a man aged 18 to 35 in good health. The CDR3 is CASSLRGLAGQTYEQYF. In DNA form, the CDR3 reads TGCGCCAGCAGCTTGAGGGGACTGGCGGGACAGACGTACGAGCAGTACTTC.